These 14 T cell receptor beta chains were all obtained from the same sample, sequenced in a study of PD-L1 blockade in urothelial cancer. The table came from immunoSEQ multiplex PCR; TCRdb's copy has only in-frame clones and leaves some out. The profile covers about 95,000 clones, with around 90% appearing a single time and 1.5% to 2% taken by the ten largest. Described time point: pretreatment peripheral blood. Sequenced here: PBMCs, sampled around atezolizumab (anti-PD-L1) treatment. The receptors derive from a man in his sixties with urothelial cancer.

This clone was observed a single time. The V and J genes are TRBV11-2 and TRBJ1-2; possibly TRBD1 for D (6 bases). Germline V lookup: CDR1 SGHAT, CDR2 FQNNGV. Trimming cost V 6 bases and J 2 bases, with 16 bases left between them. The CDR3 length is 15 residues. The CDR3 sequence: CASSTLRGLNYGYTF. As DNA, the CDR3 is TGTGCCAGCAGTACCTTGCGGGGGCTAAACTATGGCTACACCTTC.

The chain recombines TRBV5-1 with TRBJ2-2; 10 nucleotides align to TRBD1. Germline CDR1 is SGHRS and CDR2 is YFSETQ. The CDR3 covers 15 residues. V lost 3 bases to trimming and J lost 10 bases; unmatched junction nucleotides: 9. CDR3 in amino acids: CASSSGDRGLEELFF. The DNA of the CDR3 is TGCGCCAGCAGCTCCGGGGACAGGGGTCTCGAGGAGCTGTTTTTT. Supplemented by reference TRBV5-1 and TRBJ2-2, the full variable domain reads KAGVTQTPRYLIKTRGQQVTLSCSPISGHRSVSWYQQTPGQGLQFLFEYFSETQRNKGNFPGRFSGRQFSNSRSEMNVSTLELGDSALYLCASSSGDRGLEELFFGEGSRLTVL.

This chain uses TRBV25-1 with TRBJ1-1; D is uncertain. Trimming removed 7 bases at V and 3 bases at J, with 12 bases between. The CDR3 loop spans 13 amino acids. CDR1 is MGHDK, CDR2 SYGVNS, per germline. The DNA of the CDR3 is TGTGCCAGCAAGGTGTGGGAGGACACTGAAGCTTTCTTT. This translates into CASKVWEDTEAFF.

The CDR3 region has the DNA TGTGCCAGCAGGACCCAGGGATTTTCCTACGAGCAGTACTTC. It translates to CASRTQGFSYEQYF. V is TRBV2 and J is TRBJ2-7; D perhaps matches TRBD1 (5 bases). The germline V and J ends were trimmed by 6 bases and 1 base, with 13 bases remaining between them. CDR1 and CDR2 from the germline V gene are SNHLY and FYNNEI. The CDR3 is made up of 14 amino acids.

The CDR3 bases are TGTGCCAGCAGTCCCTCAGGAAAAGAGACCCAGTACTTC. This codes for CASSPSGKETQYF. The chain recombines TRBV6-1 with TRBJ2-5; D unresolved. The germline V gene encodes CDR1 MNHNS and CDR2 SASEGT. Trimming pared 5 bases from V and 3 bases from J, leaving 10 bases between. This CDR3 is built from 13 residues.

The CDR3 region has the DNA TGTGCCAGCAGTGAAGACAGGTGGAGCGAAAAACTGTTTTTT. As protein: CASSEDRWSEKLFF. The chain recombines TRBV2 with TRBJ1-4; D is possibly TRBD1 (5 bases). CDR3 length: 14 amino acids. V lost 1 base, J lost 8 bases, and 11 bases lay in between. Germline CDR1 and CDR2: SNHLY and FYNNEI.

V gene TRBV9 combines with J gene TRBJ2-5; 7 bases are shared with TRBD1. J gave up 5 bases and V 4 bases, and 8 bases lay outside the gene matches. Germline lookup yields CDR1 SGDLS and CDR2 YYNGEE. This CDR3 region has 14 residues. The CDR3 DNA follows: TGTGCCAGCAGCACTTACAGGGGAACGGAGACCCAGTACTTC. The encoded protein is CASSTYRGTETQYF.

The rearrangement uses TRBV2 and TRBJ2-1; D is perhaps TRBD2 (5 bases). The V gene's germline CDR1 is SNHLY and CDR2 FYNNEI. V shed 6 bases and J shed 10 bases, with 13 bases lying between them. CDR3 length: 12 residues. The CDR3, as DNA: TGTGCCAGCAGATCGAGGGCCGGAGAGCAGTTCTTC. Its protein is CASRSRAGEQFF.

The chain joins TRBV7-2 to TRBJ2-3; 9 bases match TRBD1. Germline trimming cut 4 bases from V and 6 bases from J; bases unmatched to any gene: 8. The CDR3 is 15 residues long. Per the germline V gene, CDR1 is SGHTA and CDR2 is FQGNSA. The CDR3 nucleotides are TGTGCCAGCAGCTGGCCGACAGGGGGGGAGGATACGCAGTATTTT. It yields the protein CASSWPTGGEDTQYF.

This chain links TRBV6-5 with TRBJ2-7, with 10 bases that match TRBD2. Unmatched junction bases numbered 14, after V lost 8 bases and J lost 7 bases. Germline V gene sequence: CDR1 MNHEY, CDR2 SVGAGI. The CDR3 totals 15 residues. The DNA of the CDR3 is TGTGCCAGCCGCGGGGGGGGACTAGCGAGAGGAGAGCAGTACTTC. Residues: CASRGGGLARGEQYF.

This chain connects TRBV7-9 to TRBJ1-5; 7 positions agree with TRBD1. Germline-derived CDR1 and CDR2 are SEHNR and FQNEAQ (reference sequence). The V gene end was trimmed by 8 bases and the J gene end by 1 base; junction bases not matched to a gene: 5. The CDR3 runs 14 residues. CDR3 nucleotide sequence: TGTGCCAGCGGAGACAGGGTGAGCAATCAGCCCCAGCATTTT. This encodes CASGDRVSNQPQHF.

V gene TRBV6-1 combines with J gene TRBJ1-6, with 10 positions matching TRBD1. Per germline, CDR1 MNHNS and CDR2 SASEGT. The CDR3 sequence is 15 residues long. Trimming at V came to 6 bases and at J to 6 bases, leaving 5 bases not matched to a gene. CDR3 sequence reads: CASRGTGEGNSPLHF. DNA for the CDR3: TGTGCCAGCAGGGGGACAGGGGAGGGTAATTCACCCCTCCACTTT.

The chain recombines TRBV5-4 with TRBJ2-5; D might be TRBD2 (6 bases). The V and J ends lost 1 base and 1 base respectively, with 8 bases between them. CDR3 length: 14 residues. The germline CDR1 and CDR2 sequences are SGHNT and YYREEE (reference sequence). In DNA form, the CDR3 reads TGTGCCAGCAGCTTGAATAGCGGCCAAGAGACCCAGTACTTC. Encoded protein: CASSLNSGQETQYF.

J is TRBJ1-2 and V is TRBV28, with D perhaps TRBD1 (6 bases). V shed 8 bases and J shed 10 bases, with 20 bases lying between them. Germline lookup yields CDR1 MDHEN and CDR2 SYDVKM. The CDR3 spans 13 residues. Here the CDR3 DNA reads TGTGCCAGCGCCGCACCAGGGGCTATGCCCTACACCTTC. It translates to CASAAPGAMPYTF.